This is a list of T cell receptor beta chains from one sample in a study of T cell responses to AZD1222 COVID-19 vaccine. Clones were sequenced by immunoSEQ multiplex PCR, and TCRdb holds only the in-frame ones, with some missing. The sample records roughly 150,000 clones, around 91% being singletons. The input for sequencing was peripheral blood, taken 28 days after the second AZD1222 dose. These receptors were obtained from an adult who received the AZD1222 COVID-19 vaccine. Each CDR3 is given with its conserved first and last residue. D genes are given only for firm matches. Size values are once, few and many counts, or a class for expanded clones, and some rows have none.

clone size,CDR3 length,V gene,D gene,J gene,CDR3 DNA,CDR3 protein
-,14,TRBV7-2,-,TRBJ1-4,TGTGCCAGCAGCTTGAGAGGGGCTAATGAAAAACTGTTTTTT,CASSLRGANEKLFF
once,15,TRBV2,-,TRBJ2-6,TGTGCCAGCAGCCTAACAGCCGCGGGGGCCAACGTCCTGACTTTC,CASSLTAAGANVLTF
-,14,TRBV9,-,TRBJ1-3,TGTGCCAGCAGCGTAGAAGGAGTTGGAAACACCATATATTTT,CASSVEGVGNTIYF
-,14,TRBV3-1/TRBV3-2,-,TRBJ1-2,TGTGCCAGCAGCCAAGGTCAGACTAACTATGGCTACACCTTC,CASSQGQTNYGYTF
-,18,TRBV11-2,-,TRBJ1-3,TGTGCCAGCAGCTTAGCGGGCAGGCCGGGGTATCCTGGAAACACCATATATTTT,CASSLAGRPGYPGNTIYF
-,16,TRBV7-8,-,TRBJ2-6,TGTGCCAGCAGCTTATATACGCACTCTGGGGCCAACGTCCTGACTTTC,CASSLYTHSGANVLTF
-,14,TRBV19,-,TRBJ1-2,TGTGCCAGTAGTGCGTCCGGGCTGGCTAGAGGCTACACCTTC,CASSASGLARGYTF
-,13,TRBV29-1,TRBD1,TRBJ1-2,TGCAGCGTTGACGTTCAGGGGGCGGTAGGCTACACCTTC,CSVDVQGAVGYTF
-,14,TRBV15,-,TRBJ2-2,TGTGCCACCAGCAGCCGGCCAACTCACGGGGAGCTGTTTTTT,CATSSRPTHGELFF
-,16,TRBV27,-,TRBJ1-5,TGTGCCAGCAGTTTAGGGTTCTCCGGCAGCAATCAGCCCCAGCATTTT,CASSLGFSGSNQPQHF
-,15,TRBV2,-,TRBJ2-6,TGTGCCAGCAGGCTCGACAGGTCTGGGGCCAACGTCCTGACTTTC,CASRLDRSGANVLTF
-,17,TRBV4-2,TRBD2,TRBJ2-1,TGTGCCAGCAGCCAAGAATGGGCTAGCGGGAGCTACAATGAGCAGTTCTTC,CASSQEWASGSYNEQFF
once,12,TRBV12-3/TRBV12-4,-,TRBJ1-2,TGTGCCAGCATGCGGGGGGGGCAAGGCTACACCTTC,CASMRGGQGYTF
-,15,TRBV28,-,TRBJ2-7,TGTGCCAGCATCAAGGGGGCCGCGGGGCGGGCCGAGCAGTACTTC,CASIKGAAGRAEQYF
-,15,TRBV6-1,TRBD1,TRBJ1-4,TGTGCCAGCAGTGAATGGGGGACAGGGGGTGGAAAACTGTTTTTT,CASSEWGTGGGKLFF
-,14,TRBV18,-,TRBJ1-1,TGTGCCAGCTCACCGGGCATTGGGGGCGCTGAAGCTTTCTTT,CASSPGIGGAEAFF
-,12,TRBV19,-,TRBJ1-2,TGTGCCAGTAGTATAAGGAGTTCTGGCTACACCTTC,CASSIRSSGYTF
-,16,TRBV19,-,TRBJ2-1,TGTGCCAGTAGTACCCAGACAGATCTCTCCTACAATGAGCAGTTCTTC,CASSTQTDLSYNEQFF
-,16,TRBV9,-,TRBJ1-2,TGTGCCAGCAGCGTATTAGGTCGACAGGTAGAGTATGGCTACACCTTC,CASSVLGRQVEYGYTF
-,13,TRBV10-2,-,TRBJ1-1,TGCGCCACCGAGACAGGAACCAACACTGAAGCTTTCTTT,CATETGTNTEAFF
-,16,TRBV28,TRBD2,TRBJ2-1,TGTGCCAGCAGTCCCACTCTAGCGGGGGGAGTCCGGGGGCAGTTCTTC,CASSPTLAGGVRGQFF
once,14,TRBV27,TRBD1,TRBJ2-7,TGTGCCAGCAGTGCCGGGACAGGGGCCTACGAGCAGTACTTC,CASSAGTGAYEQYF
-,16,TRBV6-5,-,TRBJ1-3,TGTGCCAGCAGTTACTCTCCTCCTGGGCTGGGAAACACCATATATTTT,CASSYSPPGLGNTIYF
-,14,TRBV19,TRBD1,TRBJ1-3,TGTGCCAGTAGTAAACAGGGGGTCCGAAACACCATATATTTT,CASSKQGVRNTIYF
-,16,TRBV6-4,TRBD2,TRBJ2-1,TGTGCCAGCAGTGACTCTAGTGGTAGCGGGAGTAATGAGCAGTTCTTC,CASSDSSGSGSNEQFF
-,15,TRBV18,-,TRBJ2-2,TGTGCCAGCTGTACGGGACAAGCGAACACCGGGGAGCTGTTTTTT,CASCTGQANTGELFF
-,15,TRBV28,-,TRBJ1-1,TGTGCCAGCAGTTTTGGCCCGGGGGTAGTCACTGAAGCTTTCTTT,CASSFGPGVVTEAFF
-,14,TRBV18,-,TRBJ1-5,TGTGCCAGCTCACCCCGGGACAGCAATCAGCCCCAGCATTTT,CASSPRDSNQPQHF
-,15,TRBV27,-,TRBJ2-7,TGTGCCAGCAGCCCAGGGGGGGCCCCATCCTACGAGCAGTACTTC,CASSPGGAPSYEQYF
-,14,TRBV7-2,-,TRBJ1-5,TGTGCCAGCAGCTTTGTCGGAAGCAATCAGCCCCAGCATTTT,CASSFVGSNQPQHF
-,16,TRBV7-9,-,TRBJ1-3,TGTGCCAGCAGCTTAGGGGCAGGGACTACTGGAAACACCATATATTTT,CASSLGAGTTGNTIYF
-,15,TRBV6-5,TRBD2,TRBJ2-1,TGTGCCAGCAGGAGAATAGCGGGTTCCTACAATGAGCAGTTCTTC,CASRRIAGSYNEQFF
few,18,TRBV11-2,-,TRBJ2-1,TGTGCCAGCAGCTTACTAGGACCGGACATGAACGCTTACAATGAGCAGTTCTTC,CASSLLGPDMNAYNEQFF
-,11,TRBV30,-,TRBJ1-6,TGTGCCTGGAGTGTTGGTTCACCCCTCCACTTT,CAWSVGSPLHF
few,15,TRBV5-6,-,TRBJ2-1,TGTGCCAGCAGCTTGGGTACGGTCTCCTACAATGAGCAGTTCTTC,CASSLGTVSYNEQFF
-,17,TRBV7-2,-,TRBJ2-5,TGTGCCAGCAGCTTAGGAGGTGCTAGCGCCGGTGGTGAGACCCAGTACTTC,CASSLGGASAGGETQYF
-,11,TRBV12-3/TRBV12-4,-,TRBJ1-2,TGTGCCAGCAGTTTAGGTGGAGGCTACACCTTC,CASSLGGGYTF